These T cell receptor beta chains were read from a single sample in a study of T cell repertoires in cytomegalovirus infection. Via MiXCR, TCRdb re-called the reads, giving one row per CDR3 protein. The data hold 300,000 to 400,000 distinct CDR3 sequences, with 15% to 20% observed a single time. Sequencing used PBMCs. All receptors come from a human donor in good health (CMV status not recorded). Some clones in this sample may be carry-over from other donors' samples. Both conserved end residues are part of each CDR3. Each record gives: clone size, D gene, CDR3 length, V gene, J gene, CDR3 protein, CDR3 DNA. The D gene is left open where the match is weak. The listing skips clone size in some rows; elsewhere it reads once, few, many or a size class.

few	.	13	TRBV12-3/TRBV12-4	TRBJ2-5	CASSPVPGETQYF	TGTGCCAGCAGCCCCGTACCCGGAGAGACCCAGTACTTC
.	.	16	TRBV19	TRBJ1-1	CASSTSAYYMNTEAFF	TGTGCCAGTAGTACGTCTGCTTATTACATGAACACTGAAGCTTTCTTT
many	.	13	TRBV7-2	TRBJ1-4	CASRRDVPEKLFF	TGTGCCAGTAGACGGGACGTCCCTGAAAAACTGTTTTTT
few	TRBD1	14	TRBV6-5	TRBJ2-7	CASSEGQGAYEQYF	TGTGCCAGCAGTGAGGGACAGGGGGCGTACGAGCAGTACTTC
.	.	14	TRBV6-1	TRBJ2-5	CASSEGESKETQYF	TGTGCCAGCAGTGAGGGAGAGTCAAAAGAGACCCAGTACTTC
.	.	15	TRBV5-4	TRBJ2-1	CASSTTSTSYNEQFF	TGTGCCAGCAGCACCACCTCGACATCCTACAATGAGCAGTTCTTC
.	.	14	TRBV7-6	TRBJ2-7	CASSLSPGANEQYF	TGTGCCAGCAGCTTAAGCCCGGGGGCGAACGAGCAGTACTTC
few	.	13	TRBV28	TRBJ1-5	CASRKDTYQPQHF	TGTGCCAGCAGAAAGGACACCTATCAGCCCCAGCATTTT
.	TRBD2	14	TRBV15	TRBJ2-4	CATSGGLGRNIQYF	TGTGCCACCAGCGGGGGACTAGGGAGAAACATTCAGTACTTC
.	.	15	TRBV28	TRBJ1-3	CASSLFFGLGNTIYF	TGTGCCAGCAGTTTATTTTTCGGTTTAGGAAACACCATATATTTT
.	.	15	TRBV6-6	TRBJ1-1	CASRNQQGSGTEAFF	TGTGCCAGCAGAAACCAACAGGGAAGCGGGACTGAAGCTTTCTTT
once	TRBD2	17	TRBV20-1	TRBJ2-3	CSARPGTSGGTTDTQYF	TGCAGTGCTAGGCCCGGGACTAGCGGGGGGACCACAGATACGCAGTATTTT
many	TRBD1	14	TRBV7-2	TRBJ1-2	CASSTTGGVSRYTF	TGTGCCAGCAGCACGACAGGGGGGGTGTCTCGCTACACCTTC
.	TRBD2	15	TRBV7-6	TRBJ2-7	CASSLSAGGGYEQYF	TGTGCCAGCAGCTTATCGGCGGGAGGGGGCTACGAGCAGTACTTC
.	.	15	TRBV6-2/TRBV6-3	TRBJ1-4	CASSRGTQYGEKLFF	TGTGCCAGCAGCCGCGGGACCCAATACGGTGAAAAACTGTTTTTT
.	.	18	TRBV6-2/TRBV6-3	TRBJ1-3	CASSYRGPGRGERNTIYF	TGTGCCAGCAGTTACCGTGGTCCCGGACGAGGGGAGAGGAACACCATATATTTT
.	.	14	TRBV2	TRBJ2-7	CASSDQGEGYEQYF	TGTGCCAGCAGTGATCAGGGAGAGGGGTACGAGCAGTACTTC
.	.	14	TRBV6-2/TRBV6-3	TRBJ2-3	CASRADSGTDTQYF	TGTGCCAGCAGAGCGGACTCTGGCACAGATACGCAGTATTTT
.	TRBD2	14	TRBV6-6	TRBJ2-5	CASSYLREGETQYF	TGTGCCAGCAGTTACTTGCGGGAGGGAGAGACCCAGTACTTC
many	TRBD1	16	TRBV27	TRBJ2-3	CASSLQGTGITDTQYF	TGTGCCAGCAGTTTACAAGGGACAGGGATAACAGATACGCAGTATTTT
many	.	11	TRBV7-2	TRBJ2-7	CASRRGYEQYF	TGTGCCAGCAGGAGGGGGTACGAGCAGTACTTC
few	.	16	TRBV4-2	TRBJ2-3	CASSPRGLLDADTQYF	TGTGCCAGCAGCCCCCGGGGCTTGCTGGACGCAGATACGCAGTATTTT
many	.	13	TRBV7-2	TRBJ2-3	CASSKERVDTQYF	TGTGCCAGCAGCAAAGAAAGGGTGGATACGCAGTATTTT
.	.	13	TRBV12-3/TRBV12-4	TRBJ1-2	CASSFEENYGYTF	TGTGCCAGCAGTTTTGAGGAAAACTATGGCTACACCTTC
many	.	16	TRBV7-8	TRBJ2-6	CASSSRTLSGANVLTF	TGTGCCAGCAGCTCCAGGACCCTCTCTGGGGCCAACGTCCTGACTTTC
few	.	14	TRBV5-1	TRBJ1-3	CASSLDPGGNTIYF	TGCGCCAGCAGCTTGGATCCAGGCGGAAACACCATATATTTT
few	.	12	TRBV5-1	TRBJ1-5	CASTRRYQPQHF	TGCGCCAGCACCCGACGGTATCAGCCCCAGCATTTT
many	.	12	TRBV7-2	TRBJ1-5	CASTVGWQPQHF	TGTGCCAGCACCGTGGGCTGGCAGCCCCAGCATTTT
few	.	14	TRBV5-4	TRBJ2-5	CASSLVRSGETQYF	TGTGCCAGCAGCTTGGTAAGGTCTGGAGAGACCCAGTACTTC
.	TRBD1	16	TRBV12-3/TRBV12-4	TRBJ2-1	CASSHRGQGGLAEQFF	TGTGCCAGCAGTCACAGAGGACAGGGAGGCCTCGCTGAGCAGTTCTTC
many	.	11	TRBV11-2	TRBJ1-4	CASSLKEKLFF	TGTGCCAGCAGCTTAAAAGAAAAACTGTTTTTT
few	.	12	TRBV2	TRBJ1-2	CASSESGYGYTF	TGTGCCAGCAGTGAAAGCGGCTATGGCTACACCTTC
.	.	14	TRBV19	TRBJ2-5	CASSALGGHETQYF	TGTGCCAGTAGTGCCCTCGGAGGGCACGAGACCCAGTACTTC
.	.	15	TRBV19	TRBJ1-1	CASSIDRDGNTEAFF	TGTGCCAGTAGTATAGATCGAGACGGGAACACTGAAGCTTTCTTT
.	TRBD1	15	TRBV19	TRBJ2-7	CASSLGQSGWYEQYF	TGTGCCAGTAGCCTGGGACAGAGCGGCTGGTACGAGCAGTACTTC